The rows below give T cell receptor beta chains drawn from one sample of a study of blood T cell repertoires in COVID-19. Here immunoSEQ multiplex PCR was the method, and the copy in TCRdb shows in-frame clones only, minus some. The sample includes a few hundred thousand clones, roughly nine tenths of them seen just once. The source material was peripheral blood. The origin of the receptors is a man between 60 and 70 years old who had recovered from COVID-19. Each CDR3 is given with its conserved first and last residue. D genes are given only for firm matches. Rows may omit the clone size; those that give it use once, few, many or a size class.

CDR3aa: CASSYEGLAANIQYF
CDR3nt: TGTGCCAGCAGTTACGAGGGACTAGCGGCAAACATTCAGTACTTC
abundance: NA
j_gene: TRBJ2-4
d_gene: TRBD2
v_gene: TRBV6-6

CDR3aa: CATSRGQANSYEQYF
CDR3nt: TGTGCCACCAGCAGAGGGCAGGCTAACTCCTACGAGCAGTACTTC
abundance: many
j_gene: TRBJ2-7
d_gene: NA
v_gene: TRBV15

CDR3aa: CATSRDLAEETQYF
CDR3nt: TGTGCCACCAGCAGAGATCTGGCGGAAGAGACCCAGTACTTC
abundance: NA
j_gene: TRBJ2-5
d_gene: NA
v_gene: TRBV15

CDR3aa: CASSHLGGLNTEAFF
CDR3nt: TGTGCCAGCAGCCATTTAGGGGGACTGAACACTGAAGCTTTCTTT
abundance: NA
j_gene: TRBJ1-1
d_gene: NA
v_gene: TRBV3-1/TRBV3-2

CDR3aa: CASSFPGTGANEQYF
CDR3nt: TGTGCCAGCAGCTTCCCCGGGACAGGGGCTAACGAGCAGTACTTC
abundance: NA
j_gene: TRBJ2-7
d_gene: TRBD1
v_gene: TRBV5-6

CDR3aa: CASSPVGSGGPQEETQYF
CDR3nt: TGTGCCAGCTCACCAGTGGGTAGCGGGGGGCCACAAGAGGAGACCCAGTACTTC
abundance: NA
j_gene: TRBJ2-5
d_gene: TRBD2
v_gene: TRBV18

CDR3aa: CASSPSGARNTEAFF
CDR3nt: TGTGCCAGCAGCCCCAGTGGGGCAAGGAACACTGAAGCTTTCTTT
abundance: NA
j_gene: TRBJ1-1
d_gene: NA
v_gene: TRBV3-1/TRBV3-2

CDR3aa: CASSLKTSGKETQYF
CDR3nt: TGTGCCAGCAGCTTAAAGACTAGTGGCAAAGAGACCCAGTACTTC
abundance: once
j_gene: TRBJ2-5
d_gene: NA
v_gene: TRBV5-4

CDR3aa: CASSPRALLNTGELFF
CDR3nt: TGTGCCAGCAGCCCCAGGGCACTACTCAACACCGGGGAGCTGTTTTTT
abundance: NA
j_gene: TRBJ2-2
d_gene: NA
v_gene: TRBV7-6

CDR3aa: CASSLGLLMGYTF
CDR3nt: TGCGCCAGCAGCTTGGGTCTCTTAATGGGCTACACCTTC
abundance: once
j_gene: TRBJ1-2
d_gene: NA
v_gene: TRBV5-1

CDR3aa: CASSQDRTGSPLHF
CDR3nt: TGTGCCAGCAGCCAAGACCGGACAGGTTCACCCCTCCACTTT
abundance: NA
j_gene: TRBJ1-6
d_gene: TRBD1
v_gene: TRBV3-1/TRBV3-2

CDR3aa: CASSPQTGTFQNGYTF
CDR3nt: TGCGCCAGCAGCCCTCAGACAGGGACGTTCCAAAACGGCTACACCTTC
abundance: NA
j_gene: TRBJ1-2
d_gene: TRBD1
v_gene: TRBV5-1

CDR3aa: CASSFRREGNSPLHF
CDR3nt: TGTGCCAGCAGCTTCCGGAGGGAGGGTAATTCACCCCTCCACTTT
abundance: NA
j_gene: TRBJ1-6
d_gene: NA
v_gene: TRBV6-2/TRBV6-3

CDR3aa: CASRVAGNTGELFF
CDR3nt: TGTGCCAGCAGAGTAGCGGGGAACACCGGGGAGCTGTTTTTT
abundance: NA
j_gene: TRBJ2-2
d_gene: TRBD2
v_gene: TRBV7-9

CDR3aa: CATSRELNTDTQYF
CDR3nt: TGTGCCACCAGCAGAGAACTGAACACAGATACGCAGTATTTT
abundance: NA
j_gene: TRBJ2-3
d_gene: NA
v_gene: TRBV15

CDR3aa: CASSFMEGTYEQYF
CDR3nt: TGTGCCAGCAGCTTCATGGAGGGCACCTACGAGCAGTACTTC
abundance: once
j_gene: TRBJ2-7
d_gene: NA
v_gene: TRBV11-2

CDR3aa: CASGFPKTGTRMRTDTQYF
CDR3nt: TGTGCTAGTGGTTTCCCTAAAACCGGGACTAGAATGCGCACAGATACGCAGTATTTT
abundance: NA
j_gene: TRBJ2-3
d_gene: TRBD2
v_gene: TRBV12-5

CDR3aa: CASSLYGGEVGYEQYF
CDR3nt: TGTGCCAGCAGCTTATATGGGGGGGAAGTAGGCTACGAGCAGTACTTC
abundance: NA
j_gene: TRBJ2-7
d_gene: TRBD2
v_gene: TRBV9

CDR3aa: CASSGTENTGELFF
CDR3nt: TGTGCCAGTTCCGGGACAGAGAACACCGGGGAGCTGTTTTTT
abundance: NA
j_gene: TRBJ2-2
d_gene: TRBD1
v_gene: TRBV2